The subject of this entry is one TCR beta chain. Its antigen remains unknown. Pooling covered second doses at about 4 or about 12 weeks. This sample was taken from a study of T cell responses to AZD1222 COVID-19 vaccine. Whole-study results and caveats: Epitopes outside B.1.351 and B.1.1.7 mutated regions reportedly drew nearly half of spike TCRs. Clonal diversity was possibly underestimated; the donors were predominantly white British and more often female.

Trimming removed 0 bases from V and 8 bases from J; junction bases left unmatched: 6. The CDR3 spans 15 residues. Per germline, CDR1 LNHNV and CDR2 YYDKDF (reference sequence). Some clones are missing from TCRdb's copy, which holds only in-frame ones; the method was immunoSEQ multiplex PCR. Among approximately 140,000 clones listed, approximately 92% were seen once. Specimen: peripheral blood, collected 28 days after the second AZD1222 dose. The chain recombines TRBV15 with TRBJ2-3; 9 bases align to TRBD2. The receptor was derived from an adult who received the AZD1222 COVID-19 vaccine. CDR3 sequence reads: CATSREREGLGTQYF. The CDR3 DNA reads TGTGCCACCAGCAGAGAGCGGGAGGGTCTTGGTACGCAGTATTTT.